The 30 T cell receptor beta chains reported below all come from one sample, sequenced in a study of PD-1 blockade in classical Hodgkin lymphoma. TCRdb's copy holds only in-frame clones and misses some; the assay was immunoSEQ multiplex PCR. The sample carries some 96,000 clones, just under 95% recorded once. Following autologous stem cell transplantation, relapse occurred in every patient, and exposure to brentuximab vedotin varied. Sample: peripheral blood mononuclear cells (PBMCs), taken at baseline. These receptors all stem from a human donor with classical Hodgkin lymphoma.

This chain uses TRBV28 with TRBJ1-5; 7 nucleotides agree with TRBD1. Germline V CDR1 and CDR2: MDHEN, SYDVKM. J was trimmed by 3 bases and V by 3 bases; bases with no gene match: 5. The CDR3 sequence is 15 residues long. This CDR3 is CASSFQDRTNQPQHF. The CDR3 DNA follows: TGTGCCAGCAGTTTTCAGGACAGGACCAATCAGCCCCAGCATTTT. Looking up the rest from reference TRBV28 and TRBJ1-5 gives the full variable domain: DVKVTQSSRYLVKRTGEKVFLECVQDMDHENMFWYRQDPGLGLRLIYFSYDVKMKEKGDIPEGYSVSREKKERFSLILESASTNQTSMYLCASSFQDRTNQPQHFGDGTRLSIL.

The V gene is TRBV2, the J gene TRBJ2-1; a possible D gene is TRBD2 (5 bases). The CDR3 contains 16 residues. The V and J ends lost 0 bases and 0 bases respectively, with 9 bases between them. Germline assignment: CDR1 SNHLY and CDR2 FYNNEI. The CDR3 protein is CASSEAGGSSYNEQFF. Here the CDR3 DNA reads TGTGCCAGCAGTGAAGCCGGAGGCAGCTCCTACAATGAGCAGTTCTTC.

This clone was detected once. The V and J genes are TRBV30 and TRBJ2-3, with D possibly matching TRBD1 (6 bases). Per germline, CDR1 GTSNPN and CDR2 SVGIG (reference sequence). The V end lost 0 bases, the J end lost 1 base, and 14 bases lay between the germline ends. The CDR3 spans 16 residues. CDR3 sequence reads: CAWSVPTGGGTDTQYF. In DNA, the CDR3 is TGTGCCTGGAGTGTACCGACAGGTGGTGGCACAGATACGCAGTATTTT.

The rearrangement links TRBV5-1 to TRBJ2-3; 15 bases agree with TRBD2. Trimming at V came to 4 bases and at J to 8 bases, leaving 14 bases not matched to a gene. This CDR3 spans 18 amino acids. Germline CDR1 and CDR2: SGHRS and YFSETQ. CDR3 sequence reads: CASSQGFGLAGGPTTQYF. The CDR3 DNA reads TGCGCCAGCAGCCAGGGCTTCGGACTAGCGGGAGGGCCTACTACGCAGTATTTT.

The chain is built from TRBV28 and TRBJ2-5; no clear D. This CDR3 spans 13 amino acids. Trimming shortened V by 6 bases and J by 7 bases, and 15 bases separated the two germline ends. The germline V gene encodes CDR1 MDHEN and CDR2 SYDVKM. The DNA of the CDR3 is TGTGCCAGCAGCCTCCCTCTTCGCTCGACCCAGTACTTC. As protein: CASSLPLRSTQYF.

The chain couples TRBV28 to TRBJ1-1; D is possibly TRBD1 (5 bases). The CDR3 is 14 residues long. The ends were cut back, 6 bases at V and 6 bases at J, with 17 bases in the middle. Germline V CDR1 and CDR2: MDHEN, SYDVKM. DNA for the CDR3: TGTGCCAGCAGGTGGGCAGGGAGGGGAGCTGAAGCTTTCTTT. Its protein product is CASRWAGRGAEAFF.

The rearrangement joins TRBV6-5 to TRBJ2-1, with 14 bases identical to TRBD2. This CDR3 is built from 15 residues. Germline V gives CDR1 MNHEY, CDR2 SVGAGI. The V and J ends lost 0 bases and 15 bases, in that order; junction bases with no gene match: 7. The CDR3 DNA reads as TGTGCCAGCAGTTACTCAGGACTAGCGGGAGGAAACCCGTTCTTC. This translates into CASSYSGLAGGNPFF.

The rearrangement uses TRBV28 and TRBJ2-1; 8 bases line up with TRBD1. V was clipped by 6 bases and J by 0 bases; unmatched bases: 7. This CDR3 has 16 residues. Per the germline V gene, CDR1 is MDHEN and CDR2 is SYDVKM. The CDR3 sequence is CASSRTGGNSYNEQFF. CDR3 DNA: TGTGCCAGCAGCCGCACAGGGGGGAACTCCTACAATGAGCAGTTCTTC. Filled out from reference TRBV28 and TRBJ2-1, the complete variable domain reads DVKVTQSSRYLVKRTGEKVFLECVQDMDHENMFWYRQDPGLGLRLIYFSYDVKMKEKGDIPEGYSVSREKKERFSLILESASTNQTSMYLCASSRTGGNSYNEQFFGPGTRLTVL.

This chain's CDR3 is CASSVGQGGETQYF. DNA of the CDR3: TGTGCCAGCAGCGTGGGACAGGGGGGAGAGACCCAGTACTTC. The chain carries TRBV5-8 and TRBJ2-5; 11 positions agree with TRBD1. V gave up 4 bases and J gave up 4 bases; unmatched junction bases: 3. The germline gives CDR1 SGHTS, CDR2 YDEGEE. The CDR3 runs to 14 residues.

The chain uses TRBV14 and TRBJ2-5; the match to TRBD1 covers 9 bases. V shed 5 bases, J shed 1 base, and the junction held 8 bases outside the gene matches. The CDR3 spans 16 residues. Germline assignment: CDR1 SGHDN and CDR2 FVKESK. Written as DNA, the CDR3 is TGTGCCAGCAGCTTCCGACAGGGGGGCCTCCAAGAGACCCAGTACTTC. This translates into CASSFRQGGLQETQYF.

V and J are TRBV18 and TRBJ1-1; 7 bases are a match to TRBD1. CDR3 length: 14 amino acids. Germline-derived CDR1 and CDR2 are KGHSH and LQKENI. J lost 0 bases, V lost 4 bases, and 2 bases had no gene match. DNA for the CDR3: TGTGCCAGCTCACTGGGGACAGTGAACACTGAAGCTTTCTTT. Translating it yields CASSLGTVNTEAFF.

The chain has TRBV10-2 and TRBJ2-2, with 11 bases that match TRBD2. The CDR3 is made up of 15 amino acids. The germline V gene encodes CDR1 WSHSY and CDR2 SAAADI. With 7 bases clipped from V and 6 bases from J, the junction kept 7 bases outside the gene matches. The CDR3 DNA reads TGCGCCAGCACAGTAGCGGGAGGGCCCCCCGGGGAGCTGTTTTTT. Its protein is CASTVAGGPPGELFF.

The V gene is TRBV28, the J gene TRBJ2-3, with D possibly being TRBD1 (5 bases). The V end lost 5 bases, the J end lost 1 base, and 19 bases lay between the germline ends. The germline V gene encodes CDR1 MDHEN and CDR2 SYDVKM. The CDR3 is 17 amino acids. The CDR3 DNA sequence: TGTGCCAGCAGTCACTCCACGACAGCCCGAGGCACAGATACGCAGTATTTT. Translating it yields CASSHSTTARGTDTQYF.

The chain carries TRBV7-6 and TRBJ2-1; TRBD2 aligns across 9 bases. Germline CDR1 is SGHVS and CDR2 is FNYEAQ. CDR3 size: 16 residues. The J segment lost 3 bases and the V segment lost 5 bases, leaving 8 bases of the junction unmatched. The CDR3 nucleotides read TGTGCCAGCAGCCCGGGATCAGCGGGAGGCTACAATGAGCAGTTCTTC. Amino acid sequence: CASSPGSAGGYNEQFF.

This chain's CDR3 is CAWRRGTSGSPYEQYF. The CDR3, as DNA: TGTGCCTGGAGACGTGGGACTAGCGGTTCCCCCTACGAGCAGTACTTC. The chain carries TRBV30 and TRBJ2-7; TRBD2 matches at 11 bases. Trimming removed 3 bases from V and 2 bases from J; junction bases left unmatched: 9. The CDR3 is 16 residues long. Germline values: CDR1 GTSNPN, CDR2 SVGIG (reference sequence). The whole variable domain, remainder taken from reference TRBV30 and TRBJ2-7, is SQTIHQWPATLVQPVGSPLSLECTVEGTSNPNLYWYRQAAGRGLQLLFYSVGIGQISSEVPQNLSASRPQDRQFILSSKKLLLSDSGFYLCAWRRGTSGSPYEQYFGPGTRLTVT.

V is TRBV5-6 and J is TRBJ2-1; D is tentatively TRBD1 or TRBD2 (7 bases each). Trimming removed 0 bases from V and 5 bases from J, with 15 bases in between. Germline CDR1 and CDR2: SGHDT and YYEEEE. The CDR3 contains 16 residues. The CDR3 sequence is CASSLGEGRGHNEQFF. The CDR3 coding sequence is TGTGCCAGCAGCTTGGGCGAGGGGAGGGGGCACAATGAGCAGTTCTTC. The full variable domain, in which reference TRBV5-6 and TRBJ2-1 provide the parts outside the CDR3, is DAGVTQSPTHLIKTRGQQVTLRCSPKSGHDTVSWYQQALGQGPQFIFQYYEEEERQRGNFPDRFSGHQFPNYSSELNVNALLLGDSALYLCASSLGEGRGHNEQFFGPGTRLTVL.

The chain recombines TRBV30 with TRBJ1-4; D gene uncertain. CDR3 length: 12 residues. Trimming stripped 8 bases from V and 7 bases from J, with 14 bases between. Germline CDR1 reads GTSNPN; CDR2 reads SVGIG (reference sequence). Here the CDR3 reads CAGNLQSEKLFF. DNA of the CDR3: TGTGCCGGAAACCTACAGAGTGAAAAACTGTTTTTT.

V is TRBV5-8 and J is TRBJ2-2; 8 bases match TRBD2. The CDR3 is 15 amino acids. Unmatched junction bases numbered 3, after V lost 4 bases and J lost 1 base. Germline V gene sequence: CDR1 SGHTS, CDR2 YDEGEE. The CDR3 sequence: CASSTGTRNTGELFF. Here the CDR3 DNA reads TGTGCCAGCAGCACCGGGACTAGGAACACCGGGGAGCTGTTTTTT.

This clone was detected only once. This rearrangement joins TRBV27 to TRBJ2-3; the D is unclear. In germline, CDR1 is MNHEY, CDR2 SMNVEV (reference sequence). V gave up 3 bases and J gave up 0 bases, with 10 bases separating them. CDR3 size: 15 residues. Here the CDR3 reads CASSFFEYSTDTQYF. The CDR3 DNA is TGTGCCAGCAGTTTTTTCGAGTATAGCACAGATACGCAGTATTTT.

The rearrangement links TRBV9 to TRBJ2-1; tentatively, D is TRBD2 (6 bases). The germline V and J ends were trimmed by 3 bases and 3 bases, with 16 bases remaining between them. Germline V gives CDR1 SGDLS, CDR2 YYNGEE. The CDR3 totals 16 residues. CDR3 nucleotide sequence: TGTGCCAGCAGCGATGTGACGGGAGCCTTCTACAATGAGCAGTTCTTC. Translation gives CASSDVTGAFYNEQFF.

V usage is TRBV28 and J usage is TRBJ1-5; D not resolved. Germline CDR1 and CDR2: MDHEN and SYDVKM. V gave up 9 bases and J gave up 4 bases, with 7 bases separating them. The CDR3 loop spans 11 amino acids. Here the CDR3 DNA reads TGTGCCAGTAGGGCTAATCAGCCCCAGCATTTT. Amino acid sequence: CASRANQPQHF. Full variable domain (missing parts from reference TRBV28 and TRBJ1-5): DVKVTQSSRYLVKRTGEKVFLECVQDMDHENMFWYRQDPGLGLRLIYFSYDVKMKEKGDIPEGYSVSREKKERFSLILESASTNQTSMYLCASRANQPQHFGDGTRLSIL.

About this clone: Other DNA sequences in the sample encode the same CDR3. This chain joins TRBV5-1 and TRBJ1-5, with unresolved D. Between the trimmed V and J ends, which lost 0 bases and 5 bases, there was a span of 6 bases. Germline V gene sequence: CDR1 SGHRS, CDR2 YFSETQ. CDR3 size: 13 residues. In DNA, the CDR3 is TGCGCCAGCAGCTTGGAGGTCGATCAGCCCCAGCATTTT. It specifies CASSLEVDQPQHF.

The chain links TRBV18 to TRBJ1-2; no clear D gene. V was cut by 4 bases and J by 2 bases, with 5 bases left in between. CDR1 and CDR2 (germline): KGHSH, LQKENI. The CDR3 consists of 12 residues. CDR3 region: CASSLGNYGYTF. The DNA for the CDR3 is TGTGCCAGCTCACTGGGGAACTATGGCTACACCTTC. Using reference TRBV18 and TRBJ1-2 for the parts outside the CDR3, the full variable domain is NAGVMQNPRHLVRRRGQEARLRCSPMKGHSHVYWYRQLPEEGLKFMVYLQKENIIDESGMPKERFSAEFPKEGPSILRIQQVVRGDSAAYFCASSLGNYGYTFGSGTRLTVV.

The V call is TRBV4-2, the J call TRBJ1-2; TRBD1 is a possible D gene (5 bases). This CDR3 is built from 17 residues. Germline assignment: CDR1 LGHNA and CDR2 YNFKEQ. V was pared by 3 bases and J by 2 bases, with 19 bases between. The chain's CDR3 is CASSQGRGGGANYGYTF. The CDR3 coding sequence is TGTGCCAGCAGCCAGGGGCGGGGCGGGGGAGCAAACTATGGCTACACCTTC.

The chain couples TRBV13 to TRBJ1-1, with D perhaps matching TRBD1 (5 bases). V gave up 4 bases and J gave up 3 bases, with 18 bases separating them. The V gene's germline CDR1 is PRHDT and CDR2 FYEKMQ (reference sequence). The CDR3 has 16 amino acids. CDR3 in amino acids: CASSSGTAALYTEAFF. The CDR3 region has the DNA TGTGCCAGCAGCTCCGGGACGGCAGCCCTTTACACTGAAGCTTTCTTT.

The rearrangement joins TRBV9 to TRBJ2-7; 7 bases align to TRBD2. Losses at the gene ends were 4 bases for V and 2 bases for J; bases not matched to a gene: 9. The CDR3 loop spans 15 amino acids. CDR1 is SGDLS, CDR2 YYNGEE, per germline. The CDR3 loop is CASSPQTGLAYEQYF. The CDR3 DNA sequence: TGTGCCAGCAGCCCACAGACCGGACTAGCCTACGAGCAGTACTTC.

The J gene is TRBJ2-1, the V gene TRBV28; 9 bases agree with TRBD2. CDR3 length equals 16 residues. The V and J ends lost 5 bases and 5 bases, in that order; junction bases with no gene match: 10. Germline CDR1 is MDHEN and CDR2 is SYDVKM. The CDR3 DNA reads as TGTGCCAGCAGTCTTCCGGGACTAGCAGACAACAATGAGCAGTTCTTC. Residues: CASSLPGLADNNEQFF.

This rearrangement joins TRBV19 to TRBJ2-2; 8 bases are shared with TRBD2. This CDR3 region has 17 residues. From germline, CDR1 is LNHDA and CDR2 SQIVND (reference sequence). V lost 2 bases to trimming and J lost 0 bases; unmatched junction nucleotides: 5. The CDR3 region is CASSIQLAEPNTGELFF. The CDR3 DNA reads as TGTGCCAGTAGTATACAACTAGCGGAGCCGAACACCGGGGAGCTGTTTTTT.

The V gene is TRBV28, the J gene TRBJ1-2, with unresolved D. The length of the CDR3 is 13 residues. CDR1 and CDR2 (germline): MDHEN, SYDVKM. V lost 6 bases to trimming and J lost 5 bases, with 13 bases between them. The CDR3 DNA follows: TGTGCCAGCAGCGAACCACGGATGTATGGCTACACCTTC. Translating it yields CASSEPRMYGYTF.

The V and J genes are TRBV27 and TRBJ2-5; a weak D match, TRBD2 (7 bases). The CDR3 is made up of 16 amino acids. The germline V gene encodes CDR1 MNHEY and CDR2 SMNVEV (reference sequence). V gave up 1 base and J gave up 5 bases, with 17 bases separating them. The CDR3 DNA sequence: TGTGCCAGCAGTTTATTAGGGGGGGACTTAGGGGAGACCCAGTACTTC. This encodes CASSLLGGDLGETQYF.